This entry features one T cell receptor (beta chain) sequence. Its antigen is not yet known. No quality values exist for individual bases; no much larger clone is one base distant. The donors belonged to the validation cohort of over a hundred subjects, which was separate from the approximately 680-subject first cohort. The data are from a study of cytomegalovirus exposure and HLA in healthy donors (dated by TCRdb to about 2017). As for the study more broadly: The 500 to 700 repertoires of the first cohort and the roughly 120 validation repertoires were produced on the same platform, according to a later analysis. Besides the first cohort of under 700 subjects, a separate validation cohort made up of some 110 different subjects was used. The study aimed to test whether cataloging public T cell receptors could reveal signatures of past pathogen exposure. High-throughput TCR immunosequencing, statistical association of individual TCRs with disease status, and machine learning were combined to predict cytomegalovirus infection status. Results and caveats for the whole study, not just this receptor: In vitro tests confirmed that a few of the cytomegalovirus-associated TCR beta chains recognize cytomegalovirus antigens. In a later analysis, TCRs clustered in the first cohort were found to also tend to co-occur in the 120 or so validation repertoires, with 94% of cluster scores above 0. The validation cohort had no HLA typing available for a later analysis, so co-occurrence within that cohort was assessed over all 120 or so repertoires. In the study, approximately 150 TCR beta chains were listed as associated with cytomegalovirus. The classifier was reported to diagnose cytomegalovirus status with high specificity and sensitivity in both the original and validation cohorts. Most TCR sequences were seen in very few donors, while some public TCRs were found in many individuals. It was suggested by the authors that the approach could potentially be generalized to other disease states and immunological phenotypes.

The library came from the immunoSEQ multiplex PCR assay. As for how the authors treated the data: To diagnose cytomegalovirus status from the catalog of TCR beta chain sequences, a statistical classification framework was built. In its TCRdb copy, this immuneACCESS table keeps in-frame sequences only and misses some clones. Where compared with another copy, unresolved V genes explain less than half of these, and the others have no known cause. V and J calls plus clone size are reproduced from that table; the DNA served to infer D and trimming. Present in this sample are over 150,000 clones, 91% of which were seen just once. The ten largest clonotypes hold about 2.9% of the sample. This clonotype was sampled from a woman between 18 and 29 years old in good health and CMV-seropositive. What was sequenced was PBMCs.

The DNA sequence follows: TGTGCCAGCAGCTTAGGGACAGGGGGCGAGTTGTACGAAAAACTGTTTTTT. The resulting protein is CASSLGTGGELYEKLFF. The rearrangement joined TRBV7-9 to TRBJ1-4; 11 bases in between match TRBD1. From the germline V gene (reference sequence), CDR1 is SEHNR and CDR2 is FQNEAQ. Measured from the cysteine to the phenylalanine, the CDR3 is 17 residues long. The read is trimmed to its CDR3 DNA, 51 bases read in frame from base 1. Here V drops 1 base and J drops 8 bases, and the junction holds 9 bases not matched to any gene.